This TCR beta chain was identified during a study of T cells after yellow fever vaccination. Each CDR3 protein is one row after TCRdb ran MiXCR on the 5' RACE reads. The sample consists of hundreds of thousands of distinct CDR3 sequences, around 13% of them appearing once. With 6 bases clipped from V and 4 bases from J, the junction kept 8 bases outside the gene matches. This CDR3 region has 14 residues. Germline V gene sequence: CDR1 SGDLS, CDR2 YYNGEE. Study-level points and caveats: Most primary-vaccination clones recurred post-booster (more than 95% CD4, more than 85% CD8).

Note on this clonotype: Its antigen is not identified.

This material consisted of CD4+ T cells sorted from PBMCs, taken 15 days after the yellow fever booster vaccination. This receptor was identified in a man aged 18 to 29 who received the YFV17D yellow fever vaccine. The J gene is TRBJ2-3, the V gene TRBV9; TRBD2 matches 7 bases. The CDR3 nucleotides are TGTGCCAGCAACATAGTGGGAGGGGCAGATACGCAGTATTTT. Protein product: CASNIVGGADTQYF.